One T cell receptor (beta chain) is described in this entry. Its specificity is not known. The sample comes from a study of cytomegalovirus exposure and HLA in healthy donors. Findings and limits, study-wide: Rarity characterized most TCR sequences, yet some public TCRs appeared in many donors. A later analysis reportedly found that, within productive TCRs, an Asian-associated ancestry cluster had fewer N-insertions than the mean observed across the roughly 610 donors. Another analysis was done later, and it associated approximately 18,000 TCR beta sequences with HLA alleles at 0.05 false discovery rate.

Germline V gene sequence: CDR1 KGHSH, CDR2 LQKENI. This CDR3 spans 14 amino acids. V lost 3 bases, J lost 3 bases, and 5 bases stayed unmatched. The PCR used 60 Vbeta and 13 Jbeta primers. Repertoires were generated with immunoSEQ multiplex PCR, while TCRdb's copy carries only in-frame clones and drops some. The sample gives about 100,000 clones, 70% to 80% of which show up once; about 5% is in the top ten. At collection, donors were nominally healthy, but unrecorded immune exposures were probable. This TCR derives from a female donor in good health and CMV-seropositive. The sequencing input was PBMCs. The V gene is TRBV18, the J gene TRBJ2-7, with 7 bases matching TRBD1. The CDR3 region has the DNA TGTGCCAGCTCACCGACAGGGAGCTACTACGAGCAGTACTTC. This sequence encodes CASSPTGSYYEQYF.